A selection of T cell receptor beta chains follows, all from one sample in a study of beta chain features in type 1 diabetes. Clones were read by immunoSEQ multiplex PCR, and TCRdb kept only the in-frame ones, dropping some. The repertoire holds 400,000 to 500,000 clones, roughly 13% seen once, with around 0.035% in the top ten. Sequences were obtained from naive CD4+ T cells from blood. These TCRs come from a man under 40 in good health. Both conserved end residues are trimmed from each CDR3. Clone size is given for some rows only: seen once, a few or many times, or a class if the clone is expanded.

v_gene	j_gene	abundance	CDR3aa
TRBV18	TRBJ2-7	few	ASSPPTEVEQY
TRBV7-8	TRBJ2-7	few	ASSPPQGREQY
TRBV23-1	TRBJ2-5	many	ASSPLRAVQETQY
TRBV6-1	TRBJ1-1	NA	ASKTIGGLITF
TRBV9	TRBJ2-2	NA	ASSVSAGELF
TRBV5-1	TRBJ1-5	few	ASSPGTVFSGQPQH
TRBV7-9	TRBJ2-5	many	ASSFLVGSQTQY
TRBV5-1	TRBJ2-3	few	ASSLTGRGTDTQY
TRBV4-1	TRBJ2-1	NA	ASSQEGIAGVLSEQF
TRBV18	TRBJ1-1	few	ASSPSLGQMNTEAF
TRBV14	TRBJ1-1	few	ASSLYRGRTEAF
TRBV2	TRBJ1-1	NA	ASSETGLSNTEAF
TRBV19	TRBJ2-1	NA	ATTGHLYNEQF
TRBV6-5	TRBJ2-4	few	ASSLERRSKNIQY
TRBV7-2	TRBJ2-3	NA	ASSSPAPLDTDTQY
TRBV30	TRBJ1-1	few	AWSDTQGTEAF
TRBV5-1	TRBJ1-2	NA	ASSGASTRGYGYT